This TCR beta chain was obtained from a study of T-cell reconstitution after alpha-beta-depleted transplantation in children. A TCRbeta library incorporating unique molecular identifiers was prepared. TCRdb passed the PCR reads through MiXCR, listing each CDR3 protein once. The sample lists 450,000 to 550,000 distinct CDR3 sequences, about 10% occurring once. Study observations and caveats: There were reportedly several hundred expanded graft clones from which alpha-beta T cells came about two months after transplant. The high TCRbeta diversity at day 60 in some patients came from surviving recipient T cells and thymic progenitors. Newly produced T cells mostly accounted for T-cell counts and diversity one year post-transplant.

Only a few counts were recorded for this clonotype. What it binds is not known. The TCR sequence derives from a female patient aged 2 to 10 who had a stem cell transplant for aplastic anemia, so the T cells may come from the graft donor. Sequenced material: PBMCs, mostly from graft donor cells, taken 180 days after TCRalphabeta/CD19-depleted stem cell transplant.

Here the CDR3 reads CATSRGDRRKNTEAFF. The CDR3 DNA reads as TGTGCCACCAGCAGAGGAGACAGGAGAAAAAACACTGAAGCTTTCTTT. V is TRBV15 and J is TRBJ1-1; maybe TRBD1 (6 bases). Trimming took off 1 base at V and 2 bases at J, with 14 bases between the two ends. Germline V lookup: CDR1 LNHNV, CDR2 YYDKDF (reference sequence). There are 16 residues in the CDR3.